A selection of T cell receptor beta chains follows, all from one sample in a study of blood T cell repertoires in COVID-19. Sequenced by immunoSEQ multiplex PCR; TCRdb stores in-frame clones only, minus some. The sample carries about 150,000 clones, less than 90% recorded once. The sample consisted of peripheral blood. The receptors were sampled from a woman aged 70-85 years with acute or convalescent COVID-19. Both conserved end residues are part of each CDR3. The order of the fields is clone size, D gene, V gene, J gene, CDR3 length, CDR3 protein, CDR3 DNA. The D gene is left open where the match is weak. Rows give clone size only sometimes, using once, few, many, or a class for an expanded clone.

abundance: -; d_gene: -; v_gene: TRBV11-3; j_gene: TRBJ2-3; len: 13; CDR3aa: CASSLGTADTQYF; CDR3nt: TGTGCCAGCAGCTTAGGAACGGCAGATACGCAGTATTTT
abundance: -; d_gene: -; v_gene: TRBV19; j_gene: TRBJ2-1; len: 13; CDR3aa: CASSPRGGYEQFF; CDR3nt: TGTGCCAGTAGTCCCCGGGGAGGTTATGAGCAGTTCTTC
abundance: -; d_gene: -; v_gene: TRBV7-2; j_gene: TRBJ2-1; len: 15; CDR3aa: CASSPLSGSYNEQFF; CDR3nt: TGTGCCAGCAGCCCCCTCAGCGGCTCCTACAATGAGCAGTTCTTC
abundance: -; d_gene: TRBD2; v_gene: TRBV27; j_gene: TRBJ2-2; len: 15; CDR3aa: CASSLSGGAPGELFF; CDR3nt: TGTGCCAGCAGTTTAAGCGGGGGGGCCCCCGGGGAGCTGTTTTTT
abundance: -; d_gene: TRBD1; v_gene: TRBV19; j_gene: TRBJ1-2; len: 15; CDR3aa: CASSRTRGITGGYTF; CDR3nt: TGTGCCAGTAGTAGGACCAGGGGGATCACGGGCGGCTACACCTTC
abundance: -; d_gene: -; v_gene: TRBV10-3; j_gene: TRBJ1-4; len: 12; CDR3aa: CAISRENEKLFF; CDR3nt: TGTGCCATCAGCCGGGAAAATGAAAAACTGTTTTTT
abundance: -; d_gene: -; v_gene: TRBV7-8; j_gene: TRBJ1-6; len: 14; CDR3aa: CASSLSGFNSPLHF; CDR3nt: TGTGCCAGCAGCTTATCCGGGTTTAATTCACCCCTCCACTTT
abundance: -; d_gene: -; v_gene: TRBV24-1; j_gene: TRBJ2-2; len: 16; CDR3aa: CATSEHRGGNTGELFF; CDR3nt: TGTGCCACCAGTGAGCACAGGGGGGGGAACACCGGGGAGCTGTTTTTT
abundance: once; d_gene: -; v_gene: TRBV7-9; j_gene: TRBJ1-1; len: 14; CDR3aa: CASSLGSGNGEAFF; CDR3nt: TGTGCCAGCAGCTTAGGTTCAGGGAATGGTGAAGCTTTCTTT
abundance: -; d_gene: TRBD1; v_gene: TRBV7-9; j_gene: TRBJ2-5; len: 15; CDR3aa: CASSLDRGRRETQYF; CDR3nt: TGTGCCAGCAGCCTGGACAGGGGGCGGCGGGAGACCCAGTACTTC
abundance: -; d_gene: TRBD2; v_gene: TRBV6-5; j_gene: TRBJ2-2; len: 15; CDR3aa: CASSSGGVNTGELFF; CDR3nt: TGTGCCAGCAGTTCCGGGGGGGTCAACACCGGGGAGCTGTTTTTT
abundance: -; d_gene: TRBD2; v_gene: TRBV29-1; j_gene: TRBJ2-5; len: 13; CDR3aa: CSVVVGGGGTQYF; CDR3nt: TGCAGCGTTGTTGTAGGCGGGGGAGGGACCCAGTACTTC
abundance: -; d_gene: -; v_gene: TRBV28; j_gene: TRBJ1-2; len: 14; CDR3aa: CASSLDGRRGGYTF; CDR3nt: TGTGCCAGCAGTTTAGATGGCCGGAGGGGAGGCTACACCTTC
abundance: once; d_gene: -; v_gene: TRBV7-6; j_gene: TRBJ2-5; len: 17; CDR3aa: CASSLWLSQGRQETQYF; CDR3nt: TGTGCCAGCAGCTTATGGCTATCGCAGGGGAGACAAGAGACCCAGTACTTC
abundance: -; d_gene: -; v_gene: TRBV2; j_gene: TRBJ1-4; len: 15; CDR3aa: CASSDTGISNEKLFF; CDR3nt: TGTGCCAGCAGTGATACAGGGATCAGTAATGAAAAACTGTTTTTT
abundance: -; d_gene: TRBD2; v_gene: TRBV6-6; j_gene: TRBJ2-1; len: 23; CDR3aa: CASSPPPRTSGGTLEVLFNEQFF; CDR3nt: TGTGCCAGCAGTCCCCCGCCCAGGACTAGCGGGGGGACCCTCGAAGTTCTATTTAATGAGCAGTTCTTC
abundance: few; d_gene: TRBD1; v_gene: TRBV3-1/TRBV3-2; j_gene: TRBJ1-2; len: 16; CDR3aa: CASSQAAGTGTYGYTF; CDR3nt: TGTGCCAGCAGCCAAGCGGCCGGGACAGGAACTTATGGCTACACCTTC
abundance: -; d_gene: -; v_gene: TRBV3-1/TRBV3-2; j_gene: TRBJ1-1; len: 15; CDR3aa: CASSQVGSGNTEAFF; CDR3nt: TGTGCCAGCAGCCAAGTGGGAAGCGGTAACACTGAAGCTTTCTTT
abundance: once; d_gene: TRBD2; v_gene: TRBV9; j_gene: TRBJ2-7; len: 15; CDR3aa: CASSVSGGAPYEQYF; CDR3nt: TGTGCCAGCAGCGTAAGCGGGGGGGCCCCCTACGAGCAGTACTTC
abundance: -; d_gene: -; v_gene: TRBV27; j_gene: TRBJ1-6; len: 15; CDR3aa: CASSLNRYSNSPLHF; CDR3nt: TGTGCCAGCAGCCTGAACAGGTACTCAAATTCACCCCTCCACTTT
abundance: -; d_gene: -; v_gene: TRBV7-9; j_gene: TRBJ1-6; len: 16; CDR3aa: CASSPDSLTYNSPLHF; CDR3nt: TGTGCCAGCAGCCCAGACAGCCTAACCTATAATTCACCCCTCCACTTT
abundance: -; d_gene: -; v_gene: TRBV19; j_gene: TRBJ2-3; len: 13; CDR3aa: CASRWGGTDTQYF; CDR3nt: TGTGCCAGTAGGTGGGGGGGCACAGATACGCAGTATTTT
abundance: -; d_gene: -; v_gene: TRBV19; j_gene: TRBJ1-2; len: 15; CDR3aa: CASISSGLTNYGYTF; CDR3nt: TGTGCCAGTATATCCTCCGGTCTCACTAACTATGGCTACACCTTC
abundance: -; d_gene: -; v_gene: TRBV5-1; j_gene: TRBJ1-2; len: 13; CDR3aa: CASSLAGSHGYTF; CDR3nt: TGCGCCAGCAGCTTGGCGGGTTCCCATGGCTACACCTTC
abundance: once; d_gene: TRBD1; v_gene: TRBV27; j_gene: TRBJ2-3; len: 18; CDR3aa: CASRPGWGRQGSTDTQYF; CDR3nt: TGTGCCAGCAGGCCCGGCTGGGGACGACAGGGTAGCACAGATACGCAGTATTTT
abundance: -; d_gene: -; v_gene: TRBV30; j_gene: TRBJ1-2; len: 12; CDR3aa: CAWSRGQQSYTF; CDR3nt: TGTGCCTGGAGTCGGGGACAACAAAGCTACACCTTC
abundance: -; d_gene: TRBD1; v_gene: TRBV9; j_gene: TRBJ1-3; len: 9; CDR3aa: CAQGDTIYF; CDR3nt: TGTGCCCAGGGGGACACCATATATTTT
abundance: few; d_gene: TRBD1; v_gene: TRBV7-9; j_gene: TRBJ1-1; len: 15; CDR3aa: CASSLTGQGNTEAFF; CDR3nt: TGTGCCAGCAGCTTAACGGGACAGGGGAACACTGAAGCTTTCTTT